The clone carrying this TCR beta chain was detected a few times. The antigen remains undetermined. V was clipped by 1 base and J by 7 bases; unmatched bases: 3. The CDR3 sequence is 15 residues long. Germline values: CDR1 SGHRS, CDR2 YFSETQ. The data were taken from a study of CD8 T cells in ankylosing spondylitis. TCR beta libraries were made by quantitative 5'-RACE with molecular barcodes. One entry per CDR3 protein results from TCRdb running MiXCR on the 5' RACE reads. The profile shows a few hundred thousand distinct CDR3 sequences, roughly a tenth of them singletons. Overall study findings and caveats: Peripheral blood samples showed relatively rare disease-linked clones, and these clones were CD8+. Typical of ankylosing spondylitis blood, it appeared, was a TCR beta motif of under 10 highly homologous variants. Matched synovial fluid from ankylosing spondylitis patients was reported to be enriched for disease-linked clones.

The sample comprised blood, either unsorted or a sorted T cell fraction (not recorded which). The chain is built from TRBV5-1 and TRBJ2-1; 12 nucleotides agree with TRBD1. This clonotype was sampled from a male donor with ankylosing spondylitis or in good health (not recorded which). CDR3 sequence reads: CASSLTGQGANEQFF. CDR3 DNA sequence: TGCGCCAGCAGCTTGACGGGACAGGGGGCGAATGAGCAGTTCTTC.